A selection of T cell receptor beta chains follows, all from one sample in a study of blood T cells in healthy people across ages. TCRdb passed the 5' RACE reads through MiXCR, listing each CDR3 protein once. The sample holds 600,000 to 900,000 distinct CDR3 sequences, around a quarter seen once. Another study also made use of these data, one on T cells of mothers and their children.

The sequencing input was blood. These receptors were collected from a boy under 18 in good health. Each CDR3 is given with its conserved first and last residue. The D gene is left open where the match is weak. Not every row has a clone size; where given, it reads once, few, many or a size class.

J gene,D gene,clone size,V gene,CDR3 DNA,CDR3 protein
TRBJ2-7,TRBD1,few,TRBV27,TGTGCCAGCAGCGAGCCGCCTACAGGGGGTCTGTTCTACGAGCAGTACTTC,CASSEPPTGGLFYEQYF
TRBJ2-1,-,many,TRBV9,TGTGCCAGCAGCGTAGACGATGAGCAGTTCTTC,CASSVDDEQFF
TRBJ2-1,-,once,TRBV20-1,TGCAGTGCGGACACCGTCAATGAGCAGTTCTTC,CSADTVNEQFF
TRBJ2-1,TRBD1,few,TRBV24-1,TGTGCCACCAGTGATCCCGGGACAGGGAGGCCCTACAATGAGCAGTTCTTC,CATSDPGTGRPYNEQFF
TRBJ2-5,-,few,TRBV30,TGTGCCTGGACAGAGTACCAAGAGACCCAGTACTTC,CAWTEYQETQYF
TRBJ1-5,-,few,TRBV6-1,TGTGCCAGCAGTGAACTGTGGGAGACCAATCAGCCCCAGCATTTT,CASSELWETNQPQHF
TRBJ1-2,-,-,TRBV6-1,TGTGCCAGCAGTGACAGGTCCCGGGGGGGCTACACCTTC,CASSDRSRGGYTF
TRBJ1-5,-,few,TRBV5-1,TGCGCCAGCAGCTTGGCACCGGGGACGGATCAGCCCCAGCATTTT,CASSLAPGTDQPQHF
TRBJ2-5,TRBD2,few,TRBV11-2,TGTGCCAGCAGCACCCGGACTAGCGGCCAAGAGACCCAGTACTTC,CASSTRTSGQETQYF
TRBJ2-1,-,-,TRBV5-1,TGCGCCAGCAGCTTTTATAGCGTTTCGAATGAGCAGTTCTTC,CASSFYSVSNEQFF
TRBJ2-6,-,-,TRBV2,TGTGCCAGCAGTGAAGCAACGCGCTCTGGGGCCAACGTCCTGACTTTC,CASSEATRSGANVLTF
TRBJ2-7,-,many,TRBV27,TGTGCCAGCAGCGAGACAGGCGGGGACGAGCAGTACTTC,CASSETGGDEQYF
TRBJ1-3,TRBD1,-,TRBV7-9,TGTGCCAGCAGCTCCGGGACAGGGACTGGAAACACCATATATTTT,CASSSGTGTGNTIYF
TRBJ2-2,TRBD1,-,TRBV5-6,TGTGCCAGCAGCTCGGACAGGGCCGGGGAGCTGTTTTTT,CASSSDRAGELFF
TRBJ2-7,TRBD1,-,TRBV6-2/TRBV6-3,TGTGCCAGCAGTTACCCAGGACAGGGGCCCTCCTACGAGCAGTACTTC,CASSYPGQGPSYEQYF
TRBJ2-1,TRBD2,-,TRBV20-1,TGCAGTGCTAGAGACCTAGCGGGGGCCACCTCCTACAATGAGCAGTTCTTC,CSARDLAGATSYNEQFF
TRBJ1-2,-,-,TRBV6-4,TGTGCCAGCCTATACCGGGACACTAACTATGGCTACACCTTC,CASLYRDTNYGYTF
TRBJ2-2,-,few,TRBV13,TGTGCCAGCAGCTTTTCCCTAGACCAATTGAACACCGGGGAGCTGTTTTTT,CASSFSLDQLNTGELFF
TRBJ1-3,-,-,TRBV10-3,TGTGCCATCAGTGAATCTTCCTCGATCTCTGGAAACACCATATATTTT,CAISESSSISGNTIYF
TRBJ2-6,TRBD2,few,TRBV2,TGTGCCAGCAGTGACTTAACTAGCGGGGTGTCTGGGGCCAACGTCCTGACTTTC,CASSDLTSGVSGANVLTF
TRBJ1-6,-,few,TRBV5-1,TGCGCCAGCAGCTTGGGTTTTGCAGGGTCTAGCTCCTATAATTCACCCCTCCACTTT,CASSLGFAGSSSYNSPLHF
TRBJ2-1,TRBD1,-,TRBV2,TGTGCCAGCAGTATGGACAGGGGGCGATCCAATGAGCAGTTCTTC,CASSMDRGRSNEQFF
TRBJ2-5,-,-,TRBV12-3/TRBV12-4,TGTGCCAGCAGTTCCACTGGTGGCGCGACAGGAACTAGCTTGGGAGAGACCCAGTACTTC,CASSSTGGATGTSLGETQYF
TRBJ2-4,-,-,TRBV7-2,TGTGCCAGCAGCTTAGATTTAAACACGAAGAACATTCAGTACTTC,CASSLDLNTKNIQYF
TRBJ2-5,TRBD1,few,TRBV28,TGTGCCAGCAGTCGAGGACAGGGAGTATTGTCGGAGACCCAGTACTTC,CASSRGQGVLSETQYF
TRBJ2-7,-,-,TRBV10-3,TGTGCCATCAGTGAGGAAGGCCCCCAAAGATTC,CAISEEGPQRF
TRBJ2-7,-,few,TRBV28,TGTGCCACCAGACACAACTACGAGCAGTACTTC,CATRHNYEQYF
TRBJ2-5,TRBD2,-,TRBV5-1,TGCGCCAGCAGCAGTAGCGGGGACGAAGAGACCCAGTACTTC,CASSSSGDEETQYF
TRBJ2-1,-,-,TRBV29-1,TGCAGCGCCCTCGGAGGGCGGGACAGCTACAATGAGCAGTTCTTC,CSALGGRDSYNEQFF